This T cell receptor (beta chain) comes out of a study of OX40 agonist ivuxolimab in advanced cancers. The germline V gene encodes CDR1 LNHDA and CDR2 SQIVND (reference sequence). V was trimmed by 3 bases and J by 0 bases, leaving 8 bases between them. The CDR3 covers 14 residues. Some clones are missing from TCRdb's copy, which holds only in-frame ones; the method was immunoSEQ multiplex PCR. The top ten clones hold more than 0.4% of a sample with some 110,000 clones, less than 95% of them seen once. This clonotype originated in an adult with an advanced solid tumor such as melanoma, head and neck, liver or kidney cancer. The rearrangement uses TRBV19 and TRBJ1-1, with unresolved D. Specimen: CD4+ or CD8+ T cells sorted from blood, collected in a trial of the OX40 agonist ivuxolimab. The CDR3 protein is CASSITLMNTEAFF. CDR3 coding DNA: TGTGCCAGTAGTATCACACTCATGAACACTGAAGCTTTCTTT. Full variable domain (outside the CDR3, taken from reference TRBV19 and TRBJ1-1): DGGITQSPKYLFRKEGQNVTLSCEQNLNHDAMYWYRQDPGQGLRLIYYSQIVNDFQKGDIAEGYSVSREKKESFPLTVTSAQKNPTAFYLCASSITLMNTEAFFGQGTRLTVV.